This passage covers 15 T cell receptor beta chains from one sample sequenced in a study of blood T cell repertoires in COVID-19. The method was immunoSEQ multiplex PCR; TCRdb's version includes in-frame clones alone and lacks a portion of them. The sample has 50,000 or so clones; about 79% are singletons. The sequenced sample was peripheral blood. These receptors were taken from an elderly man with COVID-19, enrolled during active disease.

The chain carries TRBV5-1 and TRBJ1-1; 7 bases match TRBD1. Germline V gene lookup returns CDR1 SGHRS and CDR2 YFSETQ. J gave up 5 bases and V 3 bases, and 4 bases lay outside the gene matches. This CDR3 is 13 amino acids long. CDR3 sequence reads: CASSSLTGTEAFF. The CDR3 coding sequence is TGCGCCAGCAGCTCCTTGACAGGGACTGAAGCTTTCTTT.

This chain joins TRBV7-2 and TRBJ1-2, with TRBD1 as a possible D gene (5 bases). Germline V gene data show CDR1 as SGHTA and CDR2 as FQGNSA. The V and J ends lost 1 base and 6 bases respectively, with 21 bases between them. The CDR3 is 17 amino acids. The CDR3 DNA reads as TGTGCCAGCAGCTTAGAATTCTCCCTTGCTGGGGCCCATGGCTACACCTTC. Its translation is CASSLEFSLAGAHGYTF.

V and J are TRBV4-3 and TRBJ2-1, with 7 bases fitting TRBD1. The CDR3 has 14 amino acids. V shed 8 bases, J shed 5 bases, and the junction held 9 bases outside the gene matches. Germline values: CDR1 LGHNA, CDR2 YSLEER. Here the CDR3 reads CASSNRDRDNEQFF. The CDR3 DNA follows: TGCGCCAGCTCAAACCGGGACAGAGACAATGAGCAGTTCTTC.

The chain joins TRBV23-1 to TRBJ1-6; tentatively, D is TRBD1 (6 bases). TRBV23-1 is filed as an ORF, its function uncertain. Trimming stripped 0 bases from V and 10 bases from J, with 16 bases between. The length of the CDR3 is 16 residues. CDR3 bases: TGCGCCAGCAGTCAATCTCGCGGCAGGGGAAGATCACCCCTCCACTTT. Protein: CASSQSRGRGRSPLHF.

The CDR3 DNA reads TGTGCCAGCAGTTACATCGGGACAGACCAGTACTTC. Translation: CASSYIGTDQYF. This chain joins TRBV6-2 or TRBV6-3 and TRBJ2-5; 7 nucleotides line up with TRBD1. Germline lookup yields CDR1 MNHEY and CDR2 SVGEGT. The V segment lost 2 bases and the J segment 10 bases; nucleotides outside the gene matches: 4. This CDR3 is 12 amino acids long.

This chain links TRBV3-1 (or the pseudogene TRBV3-2) with TRBJ1-2; D might be TRBD1 (6 bases). The V end lost 0 bases, the J end lost 2 bases, and 10 bases lay between the germline ends. This CDR3 has 15 amino acids. Germline CDR1 LGHDT, CDR2 YNNKEL (reference sequence). The CDR3 nucleotides are TGTGCCAGCAGCCAAGACAGGGGCGGCAACTATGGCTACACCTTC. Translating gives CASSQDRGGNYGYTF.

The CDR3, as DNA: TGTGCCAGCAGCTTAGCTACGGGACAGCATACTGGAAACACCATATATTTT. Amino acids: CASSLATGQHTGNTIYF. The genes are TRBV7-6 and TRBJ1-3; the match to TRBD1 covers 7 bases. The trim removed 0 bases at V and 2 bases at J, leaving 7 bases unmatched. The germline V gene encodes CDR1 SGHVS and CDR2 FNYEAQ. This CDR3 has 17 amino acids. Supplemented by reference TRBV7-6 and TRBJ1-3, the full variable domain reads GAGVSQSPRYKVTKRGQDVALRCDPISGHVSLYWYRQALGQGPEFLTYFNYEAQQDKSGLPNDRFSAERPEGSISTLTIQRTEQRDSAMYRCASSLATGQHTGNTIYFGEGSWLTVV.

V and J are TRBV4-2 and TRBJ1-6; 7 positions match TRBD1. Germline values: CDR1 LGHNA, CDR2 YNFKEQ. The CDR3 has 18 residues. V was clipped by 1 base and J by 6 bases; unmatched bases: 12. The CDR3 bases are TGTGCCAGCAGCCAAGTTCCGACCGGGACAGACCTTAATTCACCCCTCCACTTT. Translating gives CASSQVPTGTDLNSPLHF.

The chain combines TRBV3-1 (or the pseudogene TRBV3-2) with TRBJ1-5; no firm D call. The CDR3 is 17 residues long. The germline CDR1 and CDR2 sequences are LGHDT and YNNKEL (reference sequence). V was cut by 3 bases and J by 5 bases, with 20 bases left in between. CDR3 region: CASSQDVGLSEDQPQHF. The CDR3 nucleotides read TGTGCCAGCAGCCAGGACGTAGGACTATCGGAGGATCAGCCCCAGCATTTT.

V and J are TRBV5-1 and TRBJ1-5, with D perhaps matching TRBD1 (5 bases). V lost 3 bases and J lost 2, with 12 bases in between. CDR3 size: 15 residues. The germline V gene encodes CDR1 SGHRS and CDR2 YFSETQ. CDR3 DNA sequence: TGCGCCAGCAGCTCGCAGGGTGGCGGCAATCAGCCCCAGCATTTT. Translation gives CASSSQGGGNQPQHF.

The rearrangement uses TRBV6-5 and TRBJ1-1; possibly TRBD1 for D (5 bases). This CDR3 contains 12 residues. Germline V gives CDR1 MNHEY, CDR2 SVGAGI. V lost 8 bases to trimming and J lost 5 bases, with 12 bases between them. The CDR3 is CASEGGGTEAFF. CDR3 DNA: TGTGCCAGCGAGGGCGGGGGGACTGAAGCTTTCTTT.

The J gene is TRBJ1-2, the V gene TRBV20-1; the D is unclear. Looked up from germline, CDR1 is DFQATT and CDR2 is SNEGSKA (reference sequence). The CDR3 is 11 amino acids. Trimming shortened V by 7 bases and J by 7 bases, and 13 bases separated the two germline ends. CDR3 bases: TGCAGTGTCACACCGAGGAGTGGCTACACCTTC. Translating gives CSVTPRSGYTF.

This clone was found once. The chain combines TRBV6-2 or TRBV6-3 with TRBJ2-1; the D gene is possibly TRBD1 (5 bases). Germline V gene sequence: CDR1 MNHEY, CDR2 SVGEGT. This CDR3 region has 15 residues. V gave up 6 bases and J gave up 0 bases, with 12 bases separating them. The CDR3 reads CASSTGPSSYNEQFF. DNA for the CDR3: TGTGCCAGCAGCACAGGCCCGAGCTCCTACAATGAGCAGTTCTTC.

This chain connects TRBV6-2 or TRBV6-3 to TRBJ2-4; 12 bases agree with TRBD1. CDR1 MNHEY and CDR2 SVGEGT come from the germline V gene. The CDR3 covers 16 residues. The ends lost 2 bases at V and 5 bases at J; junction bases unmatched: 4. In nucleotides, the CDR3 is TGTGCCAGCAGTTACGGGGGGACAGGGGGCCAAAACATTCAGTACTTC. Amino acid sequence: CASSYGGTGGQNIQYF.

This sequence joins TRBV10-3 and TRBJ1-6; D gene ambiguous. Deletions cut 6 bases from V and 6 bases from J, with 12 bases between. The CDR3 runs to 14 residues. Germline values: CDR1 ENHRY, CDR2 SYGVKD. This chain's CDR3 is CAIRQSSSNSPLHF. CDR3 sequence (DNA): TGTGCCATCAGACAGTCTAGCTCTAATTCACCCCTCCACTTT.